These 2 T cell receptor beta chains were sequenced from one sample in a study of OX40 agonist ivuxolimab in advanced cancers. Here immunoSEQ multiplex PCR was the method, and the copy in TCRdb shows in-frame clones only, minus some. The data contain around 53,000 clones, about 88% of them seen just once; the ten biggest clones take up 0.55% to 0.65%. This specimen was CD4+ or CD8+ T cells sorted from blood, taken in a trial of the OX40 agonist ivuxolimab. All receptors derive from an adult with an advanced solid tumor such as melanoma, head and neck, liver or kidney cancer.

The chain joins TRBV12-5 to TRBJ1-4; D not resolved. V lost 6 bases and J lost 2, with 1 base in between. The CDR3 contains 11 residues. CDR1 is LGHNT, CDR2 FRNRAP, per germline. The DNA of the CDR3 is TGTGCTAGTGGCACTAATGAAAAACTGTTTTTT. As protein: CASGTNEKLFF.

This clone was picked up one time. V is TRBV7-3 and J is TRBJ2-3; 7 bases line up with TRBD2. Trimming cost V 1 base and J 4 bases; bases outside gene matches: 2. The germline V gene encodes CDR1 SGHTA and CDR2 FQGTGA. The CDR3 consists of 14 residues. CDR3 DNA: TGTGCCAGCAGCTTAATTGCGGGAGCAGATACGCAGTATTTT. Its translation: CASSLIAGADTQYF. Full variable domain (rest looked up from reference TRBV7-3 and TRBJ2-3): GAGVSQTPSNKVTEKGKYVELRCDPISGHTALYWYRQSLGQGPEFLIYFQGTGAADDSGLPNDRFFAVRPEGSVSTLKIQRTERGDSAVYLCASSLIAGADTQYFGPGTRLTVL.